This T cell receptor beta chain was profiled in a study of T cells of healthy individuals. This clonotype was detected a few times. Germline values: CDR1 MRHNA, CDR2 SNTAGT. CDR3 length equals 16 residues. Trimming stripped 0 bases from V and 5 bases from J, with 14 bases between. TCRdb ran MiXCR on the 5' RACE reads and lists one entry per CDR3 protein. The table lists tens of thousands of distinct CDR3 sequences, roughly 15% of them singletons, with 15% to 20% in the top ten. The TCR originated in a human donor in good health. V is TRBV6-4 and J is TRBJ2-1, with a possible D match to TRBD1 (6 bases). The DNA for the CDR3 is TGTGCCAGCAGTGACTCCGGGACACCTCCCCACAATGAGCAGTTCTTC. This codes for CASSDSGTPPHNEQFF.